These 18 T cell receptor beta chains came from one sample sequenced in a study of human T cells and chemical hapten exposure (dated by TCRdb to about 2021). The meaning of the sample's time point label: patch test 1, 2 weeks after DPC sensitization. Read against the paper, the sample's treatment or condition label means: therapeutic diphenylcyclopropenone sensitization with weekly scalp DPC. Library preparation employed RACE. Reads for this sample came from a NextSeq 500. TCRdb passed the public sequencing reads through fastp at Q25 and MiXCR, retaining productive beta sequences. Every distinct CDR3 protein forms one entry, paired with its most common genes and DNA. The sample has fewer than 200,000 distinct CDR3 sequences on record, 20% to 25% of them singletons. 6% to 8% of the sample is held by the ten biggest clonotypes. The material sequenced was whole blood, taken in connection with sensitization to the hapten diphenylcyclopropenone (DPC). Every receptor here comes from a woman aged 45-59 years with alopecia areata. Some clones in this sample may be carry-over from other donors' samples.

This clonotype was seen only a few times. The V call is TRBV5-1, the J call TRBJ1-1; possibly TRBD1 for D (5 bases). Germline assignment: CDR1 SGHRS and CDR2 YFSETQ. V was pared by 4 bases and J by 0 bases, with 16 bases between. The CDR3 contains 16 residues. The CDR3: CASSPGLLPMNTEAFF. The DNA of the CDR3 is TGCGCCAGCAGCCCGGGACTCCTTCCTATGAACACTGAAGCTTTCTTT.

This clonotype was detected only a few times. The chain carries TRBV5-6 and TRBJ2-2; 9 bases agree with TRBD1. Germline V CDR1 and CDR2: SGHDT, YYEEEE. The CDR3 consists of 16 residues. The trim removed 4 bases at V and 4 bases at J, leaving 8 bases unmatched. CDR3 in amino acids: CASSLDRGSGTGELFF. CDR3 DNA: TGTGCCAGCAGCCTCGACAGGGGGTCGGGCACCGGGGAGCTGTTTTTT.

This clonotype was found a few times. The chain is built from TRBV20-1 and TRBJ2-7, with 10 bases aligning to TRBD2. The junction had 5 bases not matched to a gene; V was cut back by 5 bases and J by 7 bases. This CDR3 comprises 12 residues. CDR1 DFQATT and CDR2 SNEGSKA come from the germline V gene (reference sequence). CDR3 region: CSASIAGGEQYF. The CDR3 DNA sequence: TGCAGTGCTTCTATAGCGGGAGGTGAGCAGTACTTC.

The CDR3 nucleotides read TGCAGTGCTAGAGGTCAGGGCAACTACGAGCAGTACTTC. This codes for CSARGQGNYEQYF. The chain uses TRBV20-1 and TRBJ2-7; D possibly corresponds to TRBD1 (5 bases). CDR1 and CDR2 from the germline V gene are DFQATT and SNEGSKA (reference sequence). The CDR3 extends over 13 amino acids. V was trimmed by 1 base and J by 3 bases, leaving 10 bases between them.

The chain employs TRBV12-3 or TRBV12-4 and TRBJ2-2, with a possible D match to TRBD1 (5 bases). The CDR3 is made up of 16 amino acids. V was trimmed by 6 bases and J by 7 bases, leaving 21 bases between them. This CDR3 is CASSRDGSLRGGELFF. CDR3 nucleotides: TGTGCCAGCAGCAGAGACGGGTCGCTAAGGGGCGGGGAGCTGTTTTTT.

This clonotype was detected a few times. The chain links TRBV29-1 to TRBJ1-1; D may be TRBD1 (5 bases). The CDR3 covers 12 residues. V gave up 7 bases and J gave up 6 bases, with 15 bases separating them. CDR1 and CDR2 from the germline V gene are SQVTM and ANQGSEA. CDR3 bases: TGCAGCGCTAATCAGGGTAGGTCTGAAGCTTTCTTT. The encoded protein is CSANQGRSEAFF.

This clonotype was seen a handful of times. The chain is built from TRBV12-3 or TRBV12-4 and TRBJ2-1, with D uncertain. The ends were cut back, 2 bases at V and 0 bases at J, with 8 bases in the middle. The CDR3 covers 15 residues. This CDR3 reads CASSLNLGSYNEQFF. CDR3 nucleotides: TGTGCCAGCAGTTTAAACTTGGGCTCCTACAATGAGCAGTTCTTC.

This chain joins TRBV7-2 and TRBJ2-3; 7 bases are shared with TRBD1. Trimming removed 5 bases from V and 0 bases from J; junction bases left unmatched: 11. The CDR3 spans 17 residues. The germline gives CDR1 SGHTA, CDR2 FQGNSA. The CDR3 spells CASSTYVTGASTDTQYF. As DNA, the CDR3 is TGTGCCAGCAGCACTTACGTCACAGGGGCTAGCACAGATACGCAGTATTTT.

The genes are TRBV29-1 and TRBJ1-1; no clear D. From germline, CDR1 is SQVTM and CDR2 ANQGSEA. V was trimmed by 3 bases and J by 8 bases, leaving 10 bases between them. The CDR3 is made up of 11 amino acids. CDR3: CSVERSGEAFF. CDR3 in DNA: TGCAGCGTTGAGAGGTCGGGGGAAGCTTTCTTT.

Many counts were recorded for this clonotype. The chain couples TRBV20-1 to TRBJ2-4, with unresolved D. The CDR3 loop spans 11 amino acids. V lost 3 bases, J lost 6 bases, and 6 bases lay in between. The germline gives CDR1 DFQATT, CDR2 SNEGSKA (reference sequence). CDR3 residues: CSASQGNIQYF. The CDR3 DNA is TGCAGTGCTAGTCAAGGAAACATTCAGTACTTC.

As DNA, the CDR3 is TGTGCCAGCAGCTCTGGCCGGAATTCACCCCTCCACTTT. Its translation is CASSSGRNSPLHF. V and J are TRBV11-2 and TRBJ1-6; D gene uncertain. The CDR3 is 13 residues long. Germline CDR1 is SGHAT and CDR2 is FQNNGV. The V end was cut by 4 bases, the J end by 7 bases, with 8 bases between.

This chain joins TRBV5-4 and TRBJ2-3, with 7 positions matching TRBD1. Per germline, CDR1 SGHNT and CDR2 YYREEE (reference sequence). V lost 5 bases to trimming and J lost 2 bases; unmatched junction nucleotides: 5. This CDR3 spans 14 amino acids. The CDR3 loop is CASSDRGHTDTQYF. The CDR3, as DNA: TGTGCCAGCAGTGATAGGGGGCACACAGATACGCAGTATTTT.

In regard to this clonotype: One junction end disagrees with the germline gene, perhaps due to a read error. This sequence joins TRBV15 and TRBJ2-1; 10 bases map to TRBD2. Germline assignment: CDR1 LNHNV and CDR2 YYDKDF (reference sequence). The CDR3 loop spans 16 amino acids. The CDR3 reads CATSRTPGLATDDQFF. CDR3 DNA sequence: TGTGCCACCAGCAGGACCCCGGGACTAGCGACGGATGATCAGTTCTTC.

This clonotype has only a few counts. V gene TRBV5-4 combines with J gene TRBJ1-1; 7 bases agree with TRBD1. Germline assignment: CDR1 SGHNT and CDR2 YYREEE (reference sequence). V shed 5 bases, J shed 3 bases, and the junction held 4 bases outside the gene matches. The CDR3 is made up of 13 amino acids. CDR3 in DNA: TGTGCCAGCAGGCCACAGGGGTACACTGAAGCTTTCTTT. Its translation: CASRPQGYTEAFF.

This clonotype appeared a few times. The gene calls are TRBV27 and TRBJ2-1; either TRBD1 or TRBD2 may supply D (7 bases each). The germline V gene has CDR1 MNHEY and CDR2 SMNVEV (reference sequence). This CDR3 region has 15 residues. V lost 8 bases, J lost 4 bases, and 18 bases lay in between. CDR3 residues: CASWGGGLVYNEQFF. Written as DNA, the CDR3 is TGTGCCAGCTGGGGAGGGGGCCTAGTTTACAATGAGCAGTTCTTC.

The chain combines TRBV29-1 with TRBJ1-3; the match to TRBD1 covers 7 bases. CDR1 SQVTM and CDR2 ANQGSEA come from the germline V gene. The junction had 12 bases not matched to a gene; V was cut back by 6 bases and J by 4 bases. The CDR3 runs 15 residues. The CDR3 region has the DNA TGCAGCGTCCAGGGGGGCCCTGAGGGCGGAAACACCATATATTTT. Translation: CSVQGGPEGGNTIYF.

The gene calls are TRBV3-1 and TRBJ2-3, with 8 bases fitting TRBD2. Germline loops: CDR1 LGHDT, CDR2 YNNKEL (reference sequence). V lost 1 base to trimming and J lost 1 base; unmatched junction nucleotides: 4. The CDR3 is 16 amino acids. The CDR3 is CASSQGLAGGTDTQYF. CDR3 nucleotides: TGTGCCAGCAGCCAAGGCCTAGCGGGCGGCACAGATACGCAGTATTTT.

The chain carries TRBV18 and TRBJ2-1; D might be TRBD1 (5 bases). V was trimmed by 3 bases and J by 5 bases, leaving 17 bases between them. CDR1 is KGHSH, CDR2 LQKENI, per germline. This CDR3 has 16 residues. The CDR3 sequence is CASSPDRIRGNNEQFF. CDR3 sequence (DNA): TGTGCCAGCTCACCCGACCGGATAAGGGGTAACAATGAGCAGTTCTTC.